Listed here are 27 T cell receptor beta chains from one sample, sequenced in a study of blood T cell repertoires in COVID-19. Method: immunoSEQ multiplex PCR; TCRdb's copy keeps in-frame clones and lacks some. This table holds roughly 160,000 clones, approximately 81% found once. The sequencing sample was made of peripheral blood. The receptor set was obtained from a woman aged 50 to 65 with COVID-19, enrolled during active disease.

This clone was recorded once. The V call is TRBV27, the J call TRBJ2-7; 8 positions agree with TRBD1. The trim removed 5 bases at V and 3 bases at J, leaving 9 bases unmatched. The CDR3 has 15 amino acids. Looked up from germline, CDR1 is MNHEY and CDR2 is SMNVEV (reference sequence). The CDR3 region has the DNA TGTGCCAGCAGTACGACAGGGGCGGAAGACTACGAGCAGTACTTC. Translating gives CASSTTGAEDYEQYF.

J is TRBJ2-1 and V is TRBV25-1, with D maybe TRBD2 (5 bases). This CDR3 contains 17 residues. The germline gives CDR1 MGHDK, CDR2 SYGVNS. Trimming removed 1 base from V and 0 bases from J, with 13 bases in between. The CDR3 loop reads CASSELGSQSSYNEQFF. CDR3 nucleotide sequence: TGTGCCAGCAGTGAATTGGGGAGTCAGAGCTCCTACAATGAGCAGTTCTTC.

The V gene is TRBV5-6, the J gene TRBJ1-3, with 8 bases aligning to TRBD1. V shed 3 bases, J shed 0 bases, and the junction held 14 bases outside the gene matches. Germline CDR1 is SGHDT and CDR2 is YYEEEE. CDR3 length: 19 amino acids. CDR3 protein: CASSYSPGTGSDSGNTIYF. The CDR3 DNA follows: TGTGCCAGCAGCTATAGTCCCGGGACAGGCTCCGACTCTGGAAACACCATATATTTT.

The chain carries TRBV30 and TRBJ1-4; TRBD1 might be the D (5 bases). The germline V gene has CDR1 GTSNPN and CDR2 SVGIG (reference sequence). The CDR3 has 12 residues. V gave up 3 bases and J gave up 7 bases, with 9 bases separating them. This CDR3 is CAWRGPGEKLFF. In DNA form, the CDR3 reads TGTGCCTGGAGGGGGCCTGGTGAAAAACTGTTTTTT.

The CDR3 sequence is CASSYTQGGSTDTQYF. The CDR3 DNA is TGTGCCAGCAGTTACACACAGGGGGGTAGCACAGATACGCAGTATTTT. The rearrangement joins TRBV6-2 or TRBV6-3 to TRBJ2-3, with 8 positions matching TRBD1. The V and J ends lost 2 bases and 0 bases, in that order; junction bases with no gene match: 4. Germline values: CDR1 MNHEY, CDR2 SVGEGT. This CDR3 is 16 amino acids long.

This clone was observed a few times. V usage is TRBV5-1 and J usage is TRBJ1-5; D may be TRBD1 (6 bases). CDR3 length: 17 residues. Germline V gene lookup returns CDR1 SGHRS and CDR2 YFSETQ. V was pared by 0 bases and J by 3 bases, with 16 bases between. The CDR3 region is CASSLAVGGLDNQPQHF. The CDR3 DNA reads TGCGCCAGCAGCTTGGCCGTGGGGGGGCTTGACAATCAGCCCCAGCATTTT. Based on the CDR3 plus reference TRBV5-1 and TRBJ1-5, the full variable domain is KAGVTQTPRYLIKTRGQQVTLSCSPISGHRSVSWYQQTPGQGLQFLFEYFSETQRNKGNFPGRFSGRQFSNSRSEMNVSTLELGDSALYLCASSLAVGGLDNQPQHFGDGTRLSIL.

This clone was seen only once. J is TRBJ2-3 and V is TRBV12-5; TRBD2 aligns across 9 bases. The ends lost 7 bases at V and 2 bases at J; junction bases unmatched: 10. Germline CDR1 reads LGHNT; CDR2 reads FRNRAP. This CDR3 has 16 residues. The CDR3 sequence is CASAKRLAVSTDTQYF. The DNA of the CDR3 is TGTGCTAGTGCCAAACGACTAGCGGTTTCCACAGATACGCAGTATTTT.

The chain links TRBV2 to TRBJ1-5; D not certain. Deletions cut 7 bases from V and 5 bases from J, with 12 bases between. Germline CDR1 and CDR2: SNHLY and FYNNEI. The CDR3 spans 13 residues. Here the CDR3 DNA reads TGTGCCAGCAAACGAGGGCCTGATCAGCCCCAGCATTTT. Amino acids: CASKRGPDQPQHF.

The V gene is TRBV7-2, the J gene TRBJ1-1, with TRBD1 identical over 7 bases. Germline-derived CDR1 and CDR2 are SGHTA and FQGNSA. Trimming at V came to 5 bases and at J to 5 bases, leaving 8 bases not matched to a gene. This CDR3 comprises 14 residues. The CDR3 reads CASSPAYRGTEAFF. CDR3 bases: TGTGCCAGCAGCCCCGCCTACAGGGGTACTGAAGCTTTCTTT.

The rearrangement joins TRBV7-8 to TRBJ1-5; D is possibly TRBD1 (6 bases). This CDR3 has 14 amino acids. Germline lookup yields CDR1 SGHVS and CDR2 FQNEAQ. The V end was cut by 4 bases, the J end by 7 bases, with 14 bases between. The CDR3, as DNA: TGTGCCAGCAGCTCAAGCAGGGGAAGGCAGCCCCAGCATTTT. It specifies CASSSSRGRQPQHF.

V and J are TRBV28 and TRBJ1-2; tentatively, D is TRBD1 (6 bases). Trimming pared 5 bases from V and 4 bases from J, leaving 17 bases between. Per germline, CDR1 MDHEN and CDR2 SYDVKM. The CDR3 totals 15 residues. The CDR3 DNA reads TGTGCCAGCAGTCCCCCCGGGGGGGCTAGCTATGGCTACACCTTC. It codes for CASSPPGGASYGYTF.

This chain links TRBV27 with TRBJ2-2; D call uncertain. The germline gives CDR1 MNHEY, CDR2 SMNVEV (reference sequence). Trimming cost V 3 bases and J 0 bases, with 8 bases left between them. The CDR3 covers 15 residues. The CDR3 sequence: CASSLETSNTGELFF. The CDR3 bases are TGTGCCAGCAGTTTGGAGACCTCGAACACCGGGGAGCTGTTTTTT.

This clone was detected a few times. The CDR3 loop reads CASSPGQGPYEQYF. The CDR3 DNA sequence: TGTGCCAGCAGTCCGGGACAGGGGCCCTACGAGCAGTACTTC. This sequence joins TRBV7-3 and TRBJ2-7, with 10 nucleotides matching TRBD1. Germline lookup yields CDR1 SGHTA and CDR2 FQGTGA. The CDR3 spans 14 residues. V gave up 6 bases and J gave up 2 bases; unmatched junction bases: 4.

The CDR3 nucleotides are TGTGCCAGCAGCCCGGACAGTGGAAAAGCTTTCTTT. Residues: CASSPDSGKAFF. The rearrangement joins TRBV12-3 or TRBV12-4 to TRBJ1-1, with a tentative D call TRBD1 (6 bases). The CDR3 loop spans 12 amino acids. Deletions cut 6 bases from V and 9 bases from J, with 14 bases between.

The gene calls are TRBV2 and TRBJ1-2, with TRBD1 matching 7 bases. The CDR3 spans 15 residues. CDR1 is SNHLY and CDR2 is FYNNEI in the germline V gene. V dropped 4 bases and J dropped 4; count of bases not matched to a gene: 9. CDR3 loop: CASSVSKGAVYGYTF. The CDR3 DNA sequence: TGTGCCAGCAGTGTGTCAAAGGGGGCTGTCTATGGCTACACCTTC.

On this clone: Other DNA variants within this sample encode the same CDR3. The chain joins TRBV4-2 to TRBJ2-7; 10 nucleotides match TRBD2. The CDR3 runs 16 residues. After removal of 0 bases from V and 2 bases from J, the junction contained 4 bases not matched to a gene. CDR1 and CDR2 (germline): LGHNA, YNFKEQ. The CDR3 sequence: CASSQERLAGPYEQYF. In nucleotides, the CDR3 is TGTGCCAGCAGCCAAGAGCGACTAGCGGGCCCCTACGAGCAGTACTTC.

The rearrangement uses TRBV19 and TRBJ2-5; 9 nucleotides agree with TRBD2. The CDR3 totals 16 residues. Germline V gene lookup returns CDR1 LNHDA and CDR2 SQIVND (reference sequence). J was trimmed by 2 bases and V by 4 bases; bases with no gene match: 8. This CDR3 reads CASSSPRRGGQETQYF. The CDR3 DNA is TGTGCCAGTAGTAGCCCGAGGCGGGGGGGACAAGAGACCCAGTACTTC.

This chain links TRBV27 with TRBJ2-7, with 7 bases identical to TRBD1. After removal of 2 bases from V and 6 bases from J, the junction contained 7 bases not matched to a gene. From germline, CDR1 is MNHEY and CDR2 SMNVEV (reference sequence). This CDR3 comprises 14 residues. The CDR3 nucleotides are TGTGCCAGCAGTTTACCTGGACAGGTGGCCGAGCAGTACTTC. This sequence encodes CASSLPGQVAEQYF.

This clone came up once. This chain joins TRBV5-1 and TRBJ2-1; TRBD2 aligns across 10 bases. J lost 3 bases, V lost 4 bases, and 4 bases had no gene match. The CDR3 covers 15 residues. Germline V lookup: CDR1 SGHRS, CDR2 YFSETQ. The CDR3 reads CASSLAGDFYNEQFF. The CDR3 DNA sequence: TGCGCCAGCAGCCTAGCGGGGGACTTCTACAATGAGCAGTTCTTC. The whole variable domain, remainder taken from reference TRBV5-1 and TRBJ2-1, is KAGVTQTPRYLIKTRGQQVTLSCSPISGHRSVSWYQQTPGQGLQFLFEYFSETQRNKGNFPGRFSGRQFSNSRSEMNVSTLELGDSALYLCASSLAGDFYNEQFFGPGTRLTVL.

This clone was seen only a few times. The chain employs TRBV19 and TRBJ1-1; D perhaps matches TRBD1 (6 bases). V was pared by 0 bases and J by 2 bases, with 10 bases between. The CDR3 consists of 15 residues. Germline values: CDR1 LNHDA, CDR2 SQIVND (reference sequence). The DNA for the CDR3 is TGTGCCAGTAGTATAGATTACAGGGTTAACACTGAAGCTTTCTTT. As protein: CASSIDYRVNTEAFF.

CDR3 DNA: TGTGCCAGCAGTGAATGGGGGACAGAGGTCAATGAGCAGTTCTTC. Its protein product is CASSEWGTEVNEQFF. This chain joins TRBV2 and TRBJ2-1, with 7 bases matching TRBD1. Trimming at V came to 2 bases and at J to 6 bases, leaving 7 bases not matched to a gene. The germline CDR1 and CDR2 sequences are SNHLY and FYNNEI. The CDR3 spans 15 residues.

The chain uses TRBV29-1 and TRBJ2-5, with D possibly being TRBD1 (6 bases). The CDR3 covers 12 residues. Trimming took 1 base from V and 4 from J, leaving 7 bases between them. The germline V gene encodes CDR1 SQVTM and CDR2 ANQGSEA. CDR3 residues: CSVEAQGETQYF. CDR3 bases: TGCAGCGTTGAAGCACAGGGAGAGACCCAGTACTTC.

The rearrangement links TRBV30 to TRBJ1-5; 7 bases agree with TRBD1. The V gene end was trimmed by 0 bases and the J gene end by 4 bases; junction bases not matched to a gene: 6. From germline, CDR1 is GTSNPN and CDR2 SVGIG (reference sequence). The CDR3 totals 15 residues. The CDR3 here is CAWSVGQVGNQPQHF. For the CDR3, the DNA is TGTGCCTGGAGTGTAGGACAGGTCGGAAATCAGCCCCAGCATTTT.

This clone has just a few counts. The J gene is TRBJ1-1, the V gene TRBV9, with TRBD1 as a possible D gene (6 bases). Germline V gives CDR1 SGDLS, CDR2 YYNGEE. Trimming took 4 bases from V and 1 from J, leaving 14 bases between them. The length of the CDR3 is 15 residues. The chain's CDR3 is CASSPIGGANTEAFF. The CDR3 bases are TGTGCCAGCAGCCCCATTGGGGGGGCGAACACTGAAGCTTTCTTT.

The chain employs TRBV9 and TRBJ1-3; D uncertain. V was cut by 0 bases and J by 0 bases, with 7 bases left in between. The CDR3 is 15 residues long. Germline V gene data show CDR1 as SGDLS and CDR2 as YYNGEE. CDR3 DNA sequence: TGTGCCAGCAGCGTAGGGCACAACTCTGGAAACACCATATATTTT. Amino acids: CASSVGHNSGNTIYF.

The chain links TRBV28 to TRBJ2-3; TRBD1 agrees at 9 bases. J lost 14 bases, V lost 6 bases, and 21 bases had no gene match. CDR3 size: 16 residues. The germline CDR1 and CDR2 sequences are MDHEN and SYDVKM. The CDR3 spells CASRPTSGTGRAGRYF. DNA for the CDR3: TGTGCCAGCAGACCTACCTCCGGGACAGGGCGAGCGGGACGGTATTTT.

The table lists this clone with a count of one. This chain uses TRBV19 with TRBJ1-1; 7 bases line up with TRBD1. The CDR3 extends over 17 amino acids. Germline loops: CDR1 LNHDA, CDR2 SQIVND (reference sequence). The V and J ends lost 7 bases and 2 bases, in that order; junction bases with no gene match: 16. The CDR3 protein is CASNTRGNRGLNTEAFF. The CDR3 DNA reads as TGTGCCAGTAACACACGAGGGAACAGGGGACTTAACACTGAAGCTTTCTTT.